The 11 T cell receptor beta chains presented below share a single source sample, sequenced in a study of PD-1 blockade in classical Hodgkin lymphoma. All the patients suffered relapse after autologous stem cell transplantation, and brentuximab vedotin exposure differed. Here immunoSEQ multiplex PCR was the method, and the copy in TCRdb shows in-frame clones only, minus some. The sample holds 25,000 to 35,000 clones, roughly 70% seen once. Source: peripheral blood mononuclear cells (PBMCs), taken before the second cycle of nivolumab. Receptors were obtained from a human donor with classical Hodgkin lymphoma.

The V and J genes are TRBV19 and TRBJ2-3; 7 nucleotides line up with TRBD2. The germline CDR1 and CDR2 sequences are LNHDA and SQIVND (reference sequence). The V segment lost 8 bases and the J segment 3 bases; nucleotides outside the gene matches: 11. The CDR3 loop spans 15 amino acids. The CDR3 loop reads CASSWSGVGTDTQYF. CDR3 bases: TGTGCCAGTTCTTGGAGCGGGGTGGGGACAGATACGCAGTATTTT. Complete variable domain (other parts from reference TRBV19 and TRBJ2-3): DGGITQSPKYLFRKEGQNVTLSCEQNLNHDAMYWYRQDPGQGLRLIYYSQIVNDFQKGDIAEGYSVSREKKESFPLTVTSAQKNPTAFYLCASSWSGVGTDTQYFGPGTRLTVL.

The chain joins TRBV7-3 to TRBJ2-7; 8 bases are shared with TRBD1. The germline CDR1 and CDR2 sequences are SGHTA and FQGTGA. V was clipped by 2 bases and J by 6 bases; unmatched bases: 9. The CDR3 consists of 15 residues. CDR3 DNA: TGTGCCAGCAGCTTAGACGGGACAGGAAGTTTCGAGCAGTACTTC. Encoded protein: CASSLDGTGSFEQYF. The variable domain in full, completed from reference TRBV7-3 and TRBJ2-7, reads GAGVSQTPSNKVTEKGKYVELRCDPISGHTALYWYRQSLGQGPEFLIYFQGTGAADDSGLPNDRFFAVRPEGSVSTLKIQRTERGDSAVYLCASSLDGTGSFEQYFGPGTRLTVT.

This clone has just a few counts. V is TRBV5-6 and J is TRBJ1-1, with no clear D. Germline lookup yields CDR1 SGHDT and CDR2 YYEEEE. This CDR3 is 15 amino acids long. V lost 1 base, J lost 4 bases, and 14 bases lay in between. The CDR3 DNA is TGTGCCAGCAGCTTGAGGGCTAGGCCTTCCACTGAAGCTTTCTTT. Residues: CASSLRARPSTEAFF.

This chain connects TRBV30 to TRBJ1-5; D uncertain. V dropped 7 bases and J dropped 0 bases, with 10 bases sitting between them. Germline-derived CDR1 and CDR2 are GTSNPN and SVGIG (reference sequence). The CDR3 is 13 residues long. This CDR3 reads CASADSSNQPQHF. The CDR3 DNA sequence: TGTGCCTCCGCGGACTCTAGCAATCAGCCCCAGCATTTT.

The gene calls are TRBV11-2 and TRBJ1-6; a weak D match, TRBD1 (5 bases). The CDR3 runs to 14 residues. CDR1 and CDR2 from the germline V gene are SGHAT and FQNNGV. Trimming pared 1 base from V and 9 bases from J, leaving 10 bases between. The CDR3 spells CASSLAGLGSPLHF. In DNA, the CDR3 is TGTGCCAGCAGCTTAGCAGGGCTCGGTTCACCCCTCCACTTT.

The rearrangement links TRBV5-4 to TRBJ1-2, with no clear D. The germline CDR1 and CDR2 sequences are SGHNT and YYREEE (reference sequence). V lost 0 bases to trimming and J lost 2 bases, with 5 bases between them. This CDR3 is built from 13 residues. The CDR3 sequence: CASSLDRNYGYTF. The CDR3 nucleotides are TGTGCCAGCAGCTTGGACAGAAACTATGGCTACACCTTC.

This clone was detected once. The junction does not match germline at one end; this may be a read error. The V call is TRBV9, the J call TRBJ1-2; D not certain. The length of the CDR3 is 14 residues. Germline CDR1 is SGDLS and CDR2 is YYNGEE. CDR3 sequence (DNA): TGTGCCAGCACCGTAAACGACTCTCCCTATGGCTACACCTTC. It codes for CASTVNDSPYGYTF.

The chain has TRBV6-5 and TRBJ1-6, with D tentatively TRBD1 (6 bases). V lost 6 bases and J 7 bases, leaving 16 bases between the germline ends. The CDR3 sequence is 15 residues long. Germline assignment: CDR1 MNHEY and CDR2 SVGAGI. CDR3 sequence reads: CASRLLTGSNSPLHF. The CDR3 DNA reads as TGTGCCAGCAGGCTACTTACAGGGTCAAATTCACCCCTCCACTTT.

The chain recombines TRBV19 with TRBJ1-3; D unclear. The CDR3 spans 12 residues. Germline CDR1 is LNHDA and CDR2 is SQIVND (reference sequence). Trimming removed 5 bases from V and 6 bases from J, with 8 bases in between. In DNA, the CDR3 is TGTGCCAGTAGTCTAGTCGAAAACACCATATATTTT. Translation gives CASSLVENTIYF. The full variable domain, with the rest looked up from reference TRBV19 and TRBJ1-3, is DGGITQSPKYLFRKEGQNVTLSCEQNLNHDAMYWYRQDPGQGLRLIYYSQIVNDFQKGDIAEGYSVSREKKESFPLTVTSAQKNPTAFYLCASSLVENTIYFGEGSWLTVV.

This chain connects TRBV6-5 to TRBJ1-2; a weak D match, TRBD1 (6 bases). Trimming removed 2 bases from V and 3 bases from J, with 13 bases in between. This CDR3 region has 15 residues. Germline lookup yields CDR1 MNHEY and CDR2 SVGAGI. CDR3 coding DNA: TGTGCCAGCAGTTACGTCGGACAGTGGGACTATGGCTACACCTTC. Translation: CASSYVGQWDYGYTF.

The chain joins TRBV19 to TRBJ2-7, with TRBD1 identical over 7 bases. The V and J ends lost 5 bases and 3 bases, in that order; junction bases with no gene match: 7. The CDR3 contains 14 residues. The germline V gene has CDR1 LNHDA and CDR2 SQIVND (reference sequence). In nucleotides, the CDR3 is TGTGCCAGTAGTGCCGACAGGGTTTTCTACGAGCAGTACTTC. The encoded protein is CASSADRVFYEQYF.